This entry features one T cell receptor (beta chain) sequence. The antigen remains unidentified. Repertoires were generated with immunoSEQ multiplex PCR, while TCRdb's copy carries only in-frame clones and drops some. The data hold 20,000 to 25,000 clones, with around 87% observed a single time. The CDR3 spans 16 residues. Germline loops: CDR1 SGDLS, CDR2 YYNGEE. The J segment lost 2 bases and the V segment lost 3 bases, leaving 4 bases of the junction unmatched. The record originates from a study of chemoradiotherapy in HPV16-positive cancers. General study findings and limits: Candidate HPV-specific clones and E7-related TCR motifs grew in tumor during treatment. For HPV16-positive patients, expanding HPV-responsive T cells associated with longer recurrence-free survival.

Sequencing was performed on blood, taken from a patient who underwent chemoradiotherapy. This TCR was sampled from a human donor with HPV-associated anogenital cancer. The rearrangement uses TRBV9 and TRBJ2-1; 11 nucleotides match TRBD2. In DNA form, the CDR3 reads TGTGCCAGCAGCGGACGACTAGCGGGACCCTACAATGAGCAGTTCTTC. Translated, it gives CASSGRLAGPYNEQFF.